The 22 T cell receptor beta chains below come from one sample, sequenced in a study of blood T cell repertoires in COVID-19. Assay: immunoSEQ multiplex PCR; the TCRdb copy retains only in-frame clones and omits some. The profile shows fewer than 100,000 clones, around nine tenths of them singletons. Input material: peripheral blood. These TCRs come from an elderly woman with acute or convalescent COVID-19.

This clone has more than one count but fewer than ten. J is TRBJ2-5 and V is TRBV3-1 (or the pseudogene TRBV3-2), with TRBD2 matching 12 bases. V shed 4 bases, J shed 5 bases, and the junction held 14 bases outside the gene matches. CDR1 is LGHDT and CDR2 is YNNKEL in the germline V gene (reference sequence). The CDR3 totals 18 residues. The CDR3 nucleotides are TGTGCCAGCAGCCCCCGGTGGGCTAGCGGGAGGGGAGGGGAGACCCAGTACTTC. It translates to CASSPRWASGRGGETQYF.

This clone was seen a handful of times. The chain has TRBV5-1 and TRBJ2-7; perhaps TRBD2 as D (5 bases). Germline CDR1 is SGHRS and CDR2 is YFSETQ. V lost 1 base and J 3 bases, leaving 8 bases between the germline ends. This CDR3 has 13 residues. The CDR3, as DNA: TGCGCCAGCAGCTTGACTAGGAACTACGAGCAGTACTTC. This sequence encodes CASSLTRNYEQYF.

This rearrangement joins TRBV6-2 or TRBV6-3 to TRBJ2-5, with 8 bases lining up with TRBD2. The CDR3 runs to 16 residues. Trimming at V came to 5 bases and at J to 0 bases, leaving 8 bases not matched to a gene. Germline-derived CDR1 and CDR2 are MNHEY and SVGEGT. CDR3 sequence: CASSIPAGGHQETQYF. The CDR3 DNA is TGTGCCAGCAGTATCCCGGCGGGGGGACACCAAGAGACCCAGTACTTC.

The V call is TRBV4-1, the J call TRBJ2-1; D is possibly TRBD2 (5 bases). Trimming took off 6 bases at V and 0 bases at J, with 9 bases between the two ends. The CDR3 spans 14 residues. Germline V gives CDR1 MGHRA, CDR2 YSYEKL. The CDR3 protein is CASSVGSSYNEQFF. For the CDR3, the DNA is TGCGCCAGCAGTGTAGGGAGCTCCTACAATGAGCAGTTCTTC.

J is TRBJ2-3 and V is TRBV4-1, with 7 bases identical to TRBD1. The V and J ends lost 6 bases and 6 bases, in that order; junction bases with no gene match: 12. Germline CDR1 MGHRA, CDR2 YSYEKL. The CDR3 is made up of 15 amino acids. The CDR3 reads CASSSGTAQVDTQYF. CDR3 sequence (DNA): TGCGCCAGCAGTTCCGGGACAGCCCAAGTGGATACGCAGTATTTT.

The J gene is TRBJ2-1, the V gene TRBV7-2; 7 nucleotides agree with TRBD2. The CDR3 length is 16 residues. V lost 0 bases and J lost 0; bases outside the gene matches: 2. Germline CDR1 reads SGHTA; CDR2 reads FQGNSA. CDR3 coding DNA: TGTGCCAGCAGCTTAGCGGGGGGGTTCTCCTACAATGAGCAGTTCTTC. Its protein is CASSLAGGFSYNEQFF. The full variable domain, in which reference TRBV7-2 and TRBJ2-1 provide the parts outside the CDR3, is GAGVSQSPSNKVTEKGKDVELRCDPISGHTALYWYRQSLGQGLEFLIYFQGNSAPDKSGLPSDRFSAERTGGSVSTLTIQRTQQEDSAVYLCASSLAGGFSYNEQFFGPGTRLTVL.

This chain links TRBV15 with TRBJ1-4; maybe TRBD1 (5 bases). V lost 3 bases and J 0 bases, leaving 14 bases between the germline ends. The V gene's germline CDR1 is LNHNV and CDR2 YYDKDF (reference sequence). This CDR3 is built from 17 residues. CDR3 sequence: CATSSPQGRATNEKLFF. The CDR3 bases are TGTGCCACCAGCAGCCCCCAGGGTAGGGCAACTAATGAAAAACTGTTTTTT.

This CDR3 is CASSFGQGGTYNEQFF. The CDR3 DNA sequence: TGTGCCAGCAGTTTCGGACAGGGGGGGACCTACAATGAGCAGTTCTTC. The chain couples TRBV6-5 to TRBJ2-1, with 10 bases aligning to TRBD1. The CDR3 totals 16 residues. Germline CDR1 reads MNHEY; CDR2 reads SVGAGI. The V and J ends lost 4 bases and 2 bases, in that order; junction bases with no gene match: 5.

Concerning this clone: One junction end does not reproduce the germline sequence, and a read error may be involved. The rearrangement uses TRBV6-1 and TRBJ2-5, with 8 bases aligning to TRBD2. From germline, CDR1 is MNHNS and CDR2 SASEGT. This CDR3 is 14 amino acids long. CDR3 bases: TGTGCCAGCAGTAAAGCGGGGGCCGAAGAGACCCAGTACTTC. This gives the protein CASSKAGAEETQYF.

A single count supports this clone. CDR3 region: CASSLSPRGMQEKLFF. Here the CDR3 DNA reads TGCGCCAGCAGCCTGTCCCCGAGGGGGATGCAGGAAAAACTGTTTTTT. The chain links TRBV4-1 to TRBJ1-4; TRBD1 is a possible D gene (6 bases). The CDR3 spans 16 residues. V gave up 4 bases and J gave up 8 bases, with 20 bases separating them. Germline CDR1 MGHRA, CDR2 YSYEKL.

V and J are TRBV30 and TRBJ1-4; D is uncertain. The V end lost 6 bases, the J end lost 5 bases, and 10 bases lay between the germline ends. The CDR3 spans 12 residues. Germline V gene sequence: CDR1 GTSNPN, CDR2 SVGIG (reference sequence). CDR3 protein: CACGRINEKLFF. Here the CDR3 DNA reads TGTGCCTGTGGGAGGATAAATGAAAAACTGTTTTTT.

The gene calls are TRBV3-1 (or the pseudogene TRBV3-2) and TRBJ2-3, with 12 bases identical to TRBD2. V lost 1 base and J lost 3; bases outside the gene matches: 5. The CDR3 loop spans 17 amino acids. Germline CDR1 is LGHDT and CDR2 is YNNKEL (reference sequence). CDR3 loop: CASSQGRTSGVTDTQYF. The CDR3 DNA reads TGTGCCAGCAGCCAAGGAAGGACTAGCGGGGTAACAGATACGCAGTATTTT.

This chain links TRBV7-9 with TRBJ1-3; D gene unclear. CDR1 is SEHNR and CDR2 is FQNEAQ in the germline V gene (reference sequence). This CDR3 spans 14 amino acids. Trimming removed 1 base at V and 4 bases at J, with 8 bases between. The DNA of the CDR3 is TGTGCCAGCAGCTTAGGAACAGCCGGAAACACCATATATTTT. Translation gives CASSLGTAGNTIYF.

The DNA of the CDR3 is TGCGCCAGCAGCCCGTTGCCGCAGTTGAACACCGGGGAGCTGTTTTTT. Translated, it gives CASSPLPQLNTGELFF. The chain couples TRBV4-1 to TRBJ2-2; D gene unclear. The V gene's germline CDR1 is MGHRA and CDR2 YSYEKL. CDR3 length: 16 amino acids. The ends were cut back, 4 bases at V and 1 base at J, with 13 bases in the middle.

The rearrangement uses TRBV30 and TRBJ1-1; D uncertain. Looked up from germline, CDR1 is GTSNPN and CDR2 is SVGIG (reference sequence). The length of the CDR3 is 14 residues. V was shortened by 5 bases and J by 4 bases, with 17 bases between the two germline ends. The chain's CDR3 is CAWCPLGAGTEAFF. CDR3 nucleotide sequence: TGTGCCTGGTGCCCACTGGGAGCAGGCACTGAAGCTTTCTTT.

This chain joins TRBV6-2 or TRBV6-3 and TRBJ1-1; no clear D gene. The V gene's germline CDR1 is MNHEY and CDR2 SVGEGT. V lost 0 bases and J lost 11, with 13 bases in between. The CDR3 covers 13 residues. The CDR3 is CASSYSIDVSAFF. CDR3 DNA: TGTGCCAGCAGTTACTCGATAGATGTGTCTGCTTTCTTT.

V gene TRBV5-1 combines with J gene TRBJ2-7; 11 positions agree with TRBD1. The V segment lost 4 bases and the J segment 4 bases; nucleotides outside the gene matches: 7. Looked up from germline, CDR1 is SGHRS and CDR2 is YFSETQ. The CDR3 is 15 residues long. DNA for the CDR3: TGCGCCAGCAGCGCCACGGGACAGGGGGATTACGAGCAGTACTTC. Protein sequence: CASSATGQGDYEQYF.

The chain has TRBV19 and TRBJ2-3; D call uncertain. This CDR3 has 14 amino acids. The V end was cut by 4 bases, the J end by 0 bases, with 8 bases between. Germline values: CDR1 LNHDA, CDR2 SQIVND (reference sequence). The CDR3, as DNA: TGTGCCAGTAGTAGATCGGTGAGCACAGATACGCAGTATTTT. It translates to CASSRSVSTDTQYF.

This chain uses TRBV29-1 with TRBJ2-4; 14 bases agree with TRBD2. V trimming: 7 bases; J trimming: 1 base; junction bases outside the gene matches: 12. The CDR3 extends over 18 amino acids. Germline V lookup: CDR1 SQVTM, CDR2 ANQGSEA. The CDR3 protein is CSGTAGTSGSSAKNIQYF. Here the CDR3 DNA reads TGCAGCGGGACGGCAGGGACTAGCGGGAGCTCGGCCAAAAACATTCAGTACTTC.

Concerning this clone itself: At one of its ends the junction is not consistent with the germline gene, which may arise from a read error. At the DNA level, this CDR3 is encoded by other sequences in the same sample as well. CDR3 sequence: CASSSGSGLAGASYEQYF. The CDR3 bases are TGCGCCAGCAGCTCGGGATCGGGGCTAGCGGGAGCCTCCTACGAGCAGTACTTT. The chain links TRBV5-1 to TRBJ2-7; TRBD2 matches at 10 bases. The CDR3 extends over 18 amino acids. Germline V gives CDR1 SGHRS, CDR2 YFSETQ. Full variable domain (rest looked up from reference TRBV5-1 and TRBJ2-7): KAGVTQTPRYLIKTRGQQVTLSCSPISGHRSVSWYQQTPGQGLQFLFEYFSETQRNKGNFPGRFSGRQFSNSRSEMNVSTLELGDSALYLCASSSGSGLAGASYEQYFGPGTRLTVT.

The chain has TRBV7-3 and TRBJ2-2; D possibly corresponds to TRBD1 (5 bases). CDR3 length: 16 amino acids. V was pared by 5 bases and J by 6 bases, with 19 bases between. The germline gives CDR1 SGHTA, CDR2 FQGTGA. The chain's CDR3 is CASSPGSGYESGELFF. The CDR3 nucleotides read TGTGCCAGCAGCCCAGGTTCAGGGTACGAGTCCGGGGAGCTGTTTTTT.

V usage is TRBV14 and J usage is TRBJ2-5, with 7 bases lining up with TRBD2. The V and J ends lost 1 base and 7 bases, in that order; junction bases with no gene match: 9. CDR1 SGHDN and CDR2 FVKESK come from the germline V gene. The CDR3 runs 15 residues. The CDR3 is CASSQGTFSGGTQYF. In DNA form, the CDR3 reads TGTGCCAGCAGCCAAGGGACTTTCTCGGGGGGGACCCAGTACTTC.